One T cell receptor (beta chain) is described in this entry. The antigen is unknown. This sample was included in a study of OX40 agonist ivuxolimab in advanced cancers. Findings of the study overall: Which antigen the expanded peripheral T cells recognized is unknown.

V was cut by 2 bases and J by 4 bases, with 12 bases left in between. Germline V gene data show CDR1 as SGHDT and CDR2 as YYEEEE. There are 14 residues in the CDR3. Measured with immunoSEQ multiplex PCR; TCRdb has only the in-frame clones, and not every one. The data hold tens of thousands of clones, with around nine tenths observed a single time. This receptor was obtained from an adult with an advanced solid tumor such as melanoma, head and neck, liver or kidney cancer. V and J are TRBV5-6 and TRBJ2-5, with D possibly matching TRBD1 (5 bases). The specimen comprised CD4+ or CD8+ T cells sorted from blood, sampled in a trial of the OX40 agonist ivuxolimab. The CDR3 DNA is TGTGCCAGCAGCTTCAGCAGGGTTAGAGAGACCCAGTACTTC. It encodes CASSFSRVRETQYF. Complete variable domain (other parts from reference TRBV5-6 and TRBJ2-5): DAGVTQSPTHLIKTRGQQVTLRCSPKSGHDTVSWYQQALGQGPQFIFQYYEEEERQRGNFPDRFSGHQFPNYSSELNVNALLLGDSALYLCASSFSRVRETQYFGPGTRLLVL.